Each of the 15 T cell receptor beta chains below was sequenced from the same sample in a study of T cell responses to AZD1222 COVID-19 vaccine. Sequenced by immunoSEQ multiplex PCR; TCRdb stores in-frame clones only, minus some. Of about 180,000 clones listed, roughly 94% are singletons. Sequencing used peripheral blood, obtained 28 days after the second AZD1222 dose. These receptor sequences come from an adult who received the AZD1222 COVID-19 vaccine.

The chain is built from TRBV6-2 or TRBV6-3 and TRBJ1-5, with D possibly TRBD1 on 5 matching bases. Germline V gives CDR1 MNHEY, CDR2 SVGEGT. V lost 0 bases to trimming and J lost 7 bases, with 16 bases between them. The CDR3 extends over 16 amino acids. CDR3 sequence: CASSYSKDSRRQPQHF. DNA of the CDR3: TGTGCCAGCAGTTACTCCAAAGACAGTAGAAGACAGCCCCAGCATTTT.

The chain combines TRBV4-1 with TRBJ2-3; 8 bases map to TRBD1. Germline V lookup: CDR1 MGHRA, CDR2 YSYEKL. V gave up 4 bases and J gave up 5 bases; unmatched junction bases: 8. This CDR3 has 15 residues. The CDR3 spells CASSPAGGAGDTQYF. The DNA of the CDR3 is TGCGCCAGCAGCCCGGCAGGGGGCGCGGGAGATACGCAGTATTTT.

V is TRBV11-3 and J is TRBJ1-1; 11 bases align to TRBD1. CDR1 and CDR2 (germline): SGHNT, YENEEA. V was clipped by 5 bases and J by 6 bases; unmatched bases: 11. CDR3 size: 16 residues. CDR3 nucleotides: TGTGCCAGCAGCGCAAACCCAGGACAGGGGGCTTCTGAAGCTTTCTTT. Translating it yields CASSANPGQGASEAFF.

The table lists this clone with a count of one. This chain joins TRBV6-5 and TRBJ2-1; a possible D gene is TRBD2 (7 bases). The V and J ends lost 6 bases and 11 bases respectively, with 14 bases between them. The CDR3 has 12 residues. The germline gives CDR1 MNHEY, CDR2 SVGAGI. CDR3 in amino acids: CASSRGAGQQFF. The CDR3 nucleotides read TGTGCCAGCAGCCGGGGGGCTGGCCAGCAGTTCTTC.

This clone was counted once. The rearrangement uses TRBV5-1 and TRBJ2-3, with 8 nucleotides matching TRBD1. CDR3 length: 16 amino acids. The junction had 6 bases not matched to a gene; V was cut back by 3 bases and J by 0 bases. Germline-derived CDR1 and CDR2 are SGHRS and YFSETQ. CDR3 nucleotides: TGCGCCAGCAGCTCTGAGGGACAGGCTAGCACAGATACGCAGTATTTT. This encodes CASSSEGQASTDTQYF.

This clone was found once. This chain joins TRBV7-3 and TRBJ2-1; TRBD2 matches at 9 bases. Trimming took 1 base from V and 1 from J; bases not matched to a gene: 5. The length of the CDR3 is 17 residues. CDR1 and CDR2 from the germline V gene are SGHTA and FQGTGA. As DNA, the CDR3 is TGTGCCAGCAGCTTAATGGGGGCGGGAGGGTCCTACAATGAGCAGTTCTTC. Protein sequence: CASSLMGAGGSYNEQFF.

The chain uses TRBV6-5 and TRBJ2-6; the D is unclear. This CDR3 has 15 residues. Germline V lookup: CDR1 MNHEY, CDR2 SVGAGI. V was pared by 0 bases and J by 2 bases, with 5 bases between. CDR3 bases: TGTGCCAGCAGTTACTCTGGGGCTGGGGCCAACGTCCTGACTTTC. Protein product: CASSYSGAGANVLTF.

The V call is TRBV12-5, the J call TRBJ2-7, with D possibly being TRBD1 or TRBD2 (5 bases each). The CDR3 loop spans 15 amino acids. Germline assignment: CDR1 LGHNT and CDR2 FRNRAP. The V end was cut by 3 bases, the J end by 7 bases, with 19 bases between. CDR3 amino acids: CASGFSAGTAWEQYF. The CDR3 region has the DNA TGTGCTAGTGGTTTCTCGGCAGGGACCGCATGGGAGCAGTACTTC.

The chain recombines TRBV15 with TRBJ2-1, with TRBD1 matching 12 bases. Trimming cost V 3 bases and J 5 bases; bases outside gene matches: 2. The CDR3 consists of 15 residues. From germline, CDR1 is LNHNV and CDR2 YYDKDF (reference sequence). In DNA form, the CDR3 reads TGTGCCACCAGCAGGGGACAGGGGGCCCACAATGAGCAGTTCTTC. This encodes CATSRGQGAHNEQFF. Looking up the rest from reference TRBV15 and TRBJ2-1 gives the full variable domain: DAMVIQNPRYQVTQFGKPVTLSCSQTLNHNVMYWYQQKSSQAPKLLFHYYDKDFNNEADTPDNFQSRRPNTSFCFLDIRSPGLGDTAMYLCATSRGQGAHNEQFFGPGTRLTVL.

This clone has only one observation. The J gene is TRBJ2-7, the V gene TRBV5-1; D perhaps matches TRBD2 (5 bases). The CDR3 is 13 amino acids. V lost 0 bases, J lost 3 bases, and 7 bases lay in between. Germline values: CDR1 SGHRS, CDR2 YFSETQ. Written as DNA, the CDR3 is TGCGCCAGCAGCTTGGGGGAGATCTACGAGCAGTACTTC. It codes for CASSLGEIYEQYF.

The V call is TRBV27, the J call TRBJ2-5; 10 bases fit TRBD2. Germline values: CDR1 MNHEY, CDR2 SMNVEV (reference sequence). The CDR3 loop spans 14 amino acids. V dropped 6 bases and J dropped 3; count of bases not matched to a gene: 4. The CDR3 is CASRERGGKETQYF. The DNA for the CDR3 is TGTGCCAGCAGAGAGCGGGGGGGCAAAGAGACCCAGTACTTC.

The chain recombines TRBV6-6 with TRBJ2-7; D is undetermined. The germline gives CDR1 MNHNY, CDR2 SVGAGI (reference sequence). V gave up 10 bases and J gave up 1 base, with 8 bases separating them. The CDR3 has 11 residues. The CDR3 protein is CATSVSYEQYF. CDR3 sequence (DNA): TGTGCCACCAGCGTGTCCTACGAGCAGTACTTC.

The chain has TRBV18 and TRBJ1-2; D ambiguous. V lost 3 bases to trimming and J lost 1 base, with 12 bases between them. CDR3 length: 15 amino acids. CDR1 is KGHSH and CDR2 is LQKENI in the germline V gene. The CDR3 sequence: CASSPTQNLNYGYTF. CDR3 DNA: TGTGCCAGCTCACCGACCCAAAACCTTAACTATGGCTACACCTTC.

This clone was picked up a small number of times. The chain employs TRBV25-1 and TRBJ2-5; weak D call: TRBD2 (5 bases). The ends were cut back, 2 bases at V and 5 bases at J, with 18 bases in the middle. The CDR3 loop spans 16 amino acids. Germline CDR1 is MGHDK and CDR2 is SYGVNS. CDR3 nucleotide sequence: TGTGCCAGCAGTGAAGGAGGTGTTGATGGCGGGGAGACCCAGTACTTC. Translating it yields CASSEGGVDGGETQYF.

This clone was recorded once. V usage is TRBV6-6 and J usage is TRBJ1-6, with D possibly TRBD1 on 5 matching bases. V gave up 2 bases and J gave up 10 bases, with 15 bases separating them. Germline V gene data show CDR1 as MNHNY and CDR2 as SVGAGI (reference sequence). This CDR3 comprises 15 residues. The CDR3 nucleotides read TGTGCCAGCAGTTACGATGGGGGTGTTTACTCACCCCTCCACTTT. Translated, it gives CASSYDGGVYSPLHF.